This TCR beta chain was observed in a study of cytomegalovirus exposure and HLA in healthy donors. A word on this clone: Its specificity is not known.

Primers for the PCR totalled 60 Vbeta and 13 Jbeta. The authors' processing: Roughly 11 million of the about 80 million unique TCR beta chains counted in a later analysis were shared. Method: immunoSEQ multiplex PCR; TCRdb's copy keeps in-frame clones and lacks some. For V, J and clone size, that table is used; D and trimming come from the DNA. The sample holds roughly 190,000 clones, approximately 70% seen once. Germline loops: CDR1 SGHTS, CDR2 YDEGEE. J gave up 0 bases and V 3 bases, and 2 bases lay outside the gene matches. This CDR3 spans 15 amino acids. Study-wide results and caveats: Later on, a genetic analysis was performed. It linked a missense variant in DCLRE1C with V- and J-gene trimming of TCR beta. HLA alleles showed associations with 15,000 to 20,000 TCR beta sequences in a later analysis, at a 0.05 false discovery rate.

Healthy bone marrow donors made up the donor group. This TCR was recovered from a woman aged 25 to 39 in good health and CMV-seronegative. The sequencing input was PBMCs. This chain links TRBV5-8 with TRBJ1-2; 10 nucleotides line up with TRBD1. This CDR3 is CASSYGTGANYGYTF. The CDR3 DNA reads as TGTGCCAGCAGCTATGGGACAGGGGCTAACTATGGCTACACCTTC.